Listed here are 19 T cell receptor beta chains from one sample, sequenced in a study of CD8+ T cells in alopecia areata. Reverse transcription of extracted RNA yielded cDNA, which provided the sequencing template. Data came from immunoSEQ multiplex PCR; TCRdb stores just in-frame clones and leaves some out. The repertoire consists of about 37,000 clones, with around half occurring once and the leading ten covering more than 1.5%. For a few patients, CD4+ cells were sorted into CD25+CD127- cells. The material sequenced was CD4+ Tregs sorted from blood. These receptors all stem from a human donor with alopecia areata.

V and J are TRBV19 and TRBJ1-5, with D possibly TRBD1 on 5 matching bases. The CDR3 is made up of 13 amino acids. Trimming shortened V by 7 bases and J by 3 bases, and 10 bases separated the two germline ends. Germline V lookup: CDR1 LNHDA, CDR2 SQIVND (reference sequence). CDR3 coding DNA: TGTGCCAGTAAACCAGGGAACAATCAGCCCCAGCATTTT. Encoded protein: CASKPGNNQPQHF.

CDR3 DNA sequence: TGTGCCAGCTCAACGAGATCCCCCCTTTCGGAGACCCAGTACTTC. Amino acids: CASSTRSPLSETQYF. J is TRBJ2-5 and V is TRBV18; D is unresolved. Deletions cut 5 bases from V and 5 bases from J, with 18 bases between. The CDR3 has 15 amino acids. Germline CDR1 is KGHSH and CDR2 is LQKENI.

The chain combines TRBV28 with TRBJ1-2; D gene unclear. The CDR3 contains 16 residues. The V gene lost 5 bases and the J gene lost 3 bases, with 19 bases spanning the gap. Germline lookup yields CDR1 MDHEN and CDR2 SYDVKM. This chain's CDR3 is CASSPASGQSYYGYTF. The CDR3 region has the DNA TGTGCCAGCAGTCCCGCTTCTGGGCAGTCGTACTATGGCTACACCTTC.

The chain has TRBV5-1 and TRBJ2-7; D remains unclear. Germline assignment: CDR1 SGHRS and CDR2 YFSETQ. The CDR3 loop spans 12 amino acids. V dropped 3 bases and J dropped 3 bases, with 7 bases sitting between them. CDR3 in DNA: TGCGCCAGCAGCTGGTCTGGCTACGAGCAGTACTTC. Protein product: CASSWSGYEQYF.

The V and J genes are TRBV2 and TRBJ1-2; D is unresolved. The germline gives CDR1 SNHLY, CDR2 FYNNEI. Trimming stripped 6 bases from V and 6 bases from J, with 5 bases between. This CDR3 has 10 residues. The CDR3 loop is CASRRDGYTF. The CDR3 DNA reads as TGTGCCAGCAGGCGAGATGGCTACACCTTC.

This clone has a single count. DNA of the CDR3: TGTGCCAGCAGCCGAGCGGGGACCCTCGGCTACGAGCAGTACTTC. Protein product: CASSRAGTLGYEQYF. The V and J genes are TRBV11-3 and TRBJ2-7; 7 positions agree with TRBD2. Germline CDR1 SGHNT, CDR2 YENEEA. J gave up 3 bases and V 5 bases, and 10 bases lay outside the gene matches. This CDR3 is 15 amino acids long.

This clone was detected only a few times. The chain has TRBV9 and TRBJ2-3, with 13 bases identical to TRBD2. V lost 0 bases and J lost 6; bases outside the gene matches: 10. Germline-derived CDR1 and CDR2 are SGDLS and YYNGEE. The CDR3 loop spans 18 amino acids. The CDR3 here is CASSVGGLAGVGLDTQYF. CDR3 DNA sequence: TGTGCCAGCAGCGTAGGCGGACTAGCGGGGGTCGGGCTTGATACGCAGTATTTT. The entire variable domain, with the rest obtained from reference TRBV9 and TRBJ2-3, is as follows: DSGVTQTPKHLITATGQRVTLRCSPRSGDLSVYWYQQSLDQGLQFLIQYYNGEERAKGNILERFSAQQFPDLHSELNLSSLELGDSALYFCASSVGGLAGVGLDTQYFGPGTRLTVL.

This chain uses TRBV6-6 with TRBJ2-5, with 10 bases fitting TRBD2. Trimming took 8 bases from V and 4 from J; bases not matched to a gene: 10. The CDR3 runs to 15 residues. Looked up from germline, CDR1 is MNHNY and CDR2 is SVGAGI (reference sequence). As DNA, the CDR3 is TGTGCCAGCTGCAAGAGCGGGGGGGAGTTAGAGACCCAGTACTTC. Protein: CASCKSGGELETQYF.

This clone is deemed medium-sized (0.01 to 0.1%). This CDR3 is CASSPSNGGYF. CDR3 in DNA: TGTGCCAGCAGCCCTTCTAACGGGGGCTACTTC. The V gene is TRBV7-2, the J gene TRBJ2-5; D assignment may be TRBD1 or TRBD2 (6 bases each). Trimming took 5 bases from V and 14 from J, leaving 15 bases between them. Germline CDR1 is SGHTA and CDR2 is FQGNSA. The CDR3 contains 11 residues.

This clone was observed a few times. This chain connects TRBV29-1 to TRBJ1-1, with D uncertain. The ends were cut back, 8 bases at V and 6 bases at J, with 13 bases in the middle. CDR1 is SQVTM, CDR2 ANQGSEA, per germline. The CDR3 runs to 11 residues. The CDR3 sequence is CSPRVEAEAFF. The DNA for the CDR3 is TGCAGCCCAAGGGTTGAGGCTGAAGCTTTCTTT.

The rearrangement links TRBV6-6 to TRBJ1-1, with D possibly being TRBD1 (5 bases). Deletions cut 5 bases from V and 8 bases from J, with 12 bases between. This CDR3 has 12 residues. Germline CDR1 and CDR2: MNHNY and SVGAGI (reference sequence). The CDR3 region is CASSPPGPEAFF. In nucleotides, the CDR3 is TGTGCCAGCAGTCCGCCGGGGCCGGAAGCTTTCTTT.

The V call is TRBV2, the J call TRBJ2-5; no clear D gene. Trimming left V 6 bases short and J 4 bases short, with 6 bases between. Germline CDR1 and CDR2: SNHLY and FYNNEI. The CDR3 sequence is 11 residues long. DNA for the CDR3: TGTGCCAGCAGGCTTATAGAGACCCAGTACTTC. It is translated as CASRLIETQYF.

Note on this clone: Mismatch with germline at one junction end may stem from a read error. This chain links TRBV28 with TRBJ2-7; perhaps TRBD2 as D (7 bases). Germline CDR1 MDHEN, CDR2 SYDVKM. The CDR3 runs 18 residues. The CDR3: CASTLDGGPQKHSYEQYF. The CDR3 bases are TGTGCCAGCACTTTAGACGGGGGGCCACAGAAACACTCCTACGAGCAGTACTTC.

The chain combines TRBV7-2 with TRBJ1-4; D is uncertain. CDR1 and CDR2 from the germline V gene are SGHTA and FQGNSA. V was pared by 1 base and J by 3 bases, with 9 bases between. This CDR3 contains 15 residues. The CDR3 sequence: CASSLVPGANEKLFF. The CDR3 nucleotides are TGTGCCAGCAGCTTAGTCCCCGGGGCTAATGAAAAACTGTTTTTT.

The rearrangement links TRBV28 to TRBJ1-2; possible D gene TRBD1, 5 bases. The V gene lost 4 bases and the J gene lost 4 bases, with 13 bases spanning the gap. The CDR3 spans 14 residues. The germline CDR1 and CDR2 sequences are MDHEN and SYDVKM. In nucleotides, the CDR3 is TGTGCCAGCAGTTCGACAGTCGGGGTCTATGGCTACACCTTC. This sequence encodes CASSSTVGVYGYTF.

V usage is TRBV18 and J usage is TRBJ1-2, with D possibly matching TRBD1 (5 bases). The V gene lost 0 bases and the J gene lost 8 bases, with 7 bases spanning the gap. CDR3 length: 12 residues. The V gene's germline CDR1 is KGHSH and CDR2 LQKENI. The CDR3 nucleotides read TGTGCCAGCTCACCACCGAGGGGCGGCTACACCTTC. It is translated as CASSPPRGGYTF. The full variable domain, its missing parts supplied by reference TRBV18 and TRBJ1-2, is NAGVMQNPRHLVRRRGQEARLRCSPMKGHSHVYWYRQLPEEGLKFMVYLQKENIIDESGMPKERFSAEFPKEGPSILRIQQVVRGDSAAYFCASSPPRGGYTFGSGTRLTVV.

This clone has more than one count but fewer than ten. This chain uses TRBV16 with TRBJ1-5; D is uncertain. CDR1 and CDR2 from the germline V gene are KGHSY and FQNENV. The CDR3 has 15 residues. Trimming stripped 3 bases from V and 4 bases from J, with 13 bases between. CDR3 sequence: CASSQNQDRNQPQHF. DNA for the CDR3: TGTGCCAGCAGCCAGAATCAGGATCGAAATCAGCCCCAGCATTTT. Full variable domain (remainder filled in from reference TRBV16 and TRBJ1-5): GEEVAQTPKHLVRGEGQKAKLYCAPIKGHSYVFWYQQVLKNEFKFLISFQNENVFDETGMPKERFSAKCLPNSPCSLEIQATKLEDSAVYFCASSQNQDRNQPQHFGDGTRLSIL.

The rearrangement joins TRBV7-2 to TRBJ2-1; TRBD2 agrees at 9 bases. This CDR3 region has 17 residues. Trimming at V came to 5 bases and at J to 0 bases, leaving 8 bases not matched to a gene. Germline-derived CDR1 and CDR2 are SGHTA and FQGNSA. The DNA of the CDR3 is TGTGCCAGCAGCCCGGCGAGCGGGAGGCCCTCCTACAATGAGCAGTTCTTC. Its protein product is CASSPASGRPSYNEQFF. Full variable domain (outside the CDR3, taken from reference TRBV7-2 and TRBJ2-1): GAGVSQSPSNKVTEKGKDVELRCDPISGHTALYWYRQSLGQGLEFLIYFQGNSAPDKSGLPSDRFSAERTGGSVSTLTIQRTQQEDSAVYLCASSPASGRPSYNEQFFGPGTRLTVL.

This clone has a handful of counts. The V and J genes are TRBV18 and TRBJ1-1; D ambiguous. This CDR3 is built from 16 residues. The ends were cut back, 0 bases at V and 0 bases at J, with 11 bases in the middle. Germline CDR1 is KGHSH and CDR2 is LQKENI. The CDR3 here is CASSPPAPGLNTEAFF. CDR3 coding DNA: TGTGCCAGCTCACCACCGGCCCCCGGGTTGAACACTGAAGCTTTCTTT. The full variable domain, in which reference TRBV18 and TRBJ1-1 provide the parts outside the CDR3, is NAGVMQNPRHLVRRRGQEARLRCSPMKGHSHVYWYRQLPEEGLKFMVYLQKENIIDESGMPKERFSAEFPKEGPSILRIQQVVRGDSAAYFCASSPPAPGLNTEAFFGQGTRLTVV.